This TCR beta chain was captured by sequencing in a study of cytomegalovirus exposure and HLA in healthy donors. Study results and caveats: The Asian-associated ancestry cluster reportedly had fewer N-insertions than the roughly 720-donor mean in a later analysis. Productive status was seen about 90% or about 30% of the time for most TCR beta V segments in an earlier analysis. CMV serostatus stood as the only immune exposure information on hand.

Primers included in the PCR were 60 Vbeta and 13 Jbeta primers. Assay: immunoSEQ multiplex PCR; the TCRdb copy retains only in-frame clones and omits some. The table shows around 90,000 clones, with 82% occurring only once. Germline V gives CDR1 LNHDA, CDR2 SQIVND (reference sequence). Trimming removed 0 bases from V and 0 bases from J, with 21 bases in between. CDR3 length: 20 amino acids. Comments on this clone: As yet, its antigen is unknown.

The sequence was collected from a man over 45 in good health and CMV-seronegative. Sequencing input: PBMCs. The gene calls are TRBV19 and TRBJ2-1; D uncertain. CDR3 loop: CASSIEHPPAYLSSYNEQFF. CDR3 nucleotide sequence: TGTGCCAGTAGTATAGAGCACCCCCCAGCGTACCTGAGCTCCTACAATGAGCAGTTCTTC.